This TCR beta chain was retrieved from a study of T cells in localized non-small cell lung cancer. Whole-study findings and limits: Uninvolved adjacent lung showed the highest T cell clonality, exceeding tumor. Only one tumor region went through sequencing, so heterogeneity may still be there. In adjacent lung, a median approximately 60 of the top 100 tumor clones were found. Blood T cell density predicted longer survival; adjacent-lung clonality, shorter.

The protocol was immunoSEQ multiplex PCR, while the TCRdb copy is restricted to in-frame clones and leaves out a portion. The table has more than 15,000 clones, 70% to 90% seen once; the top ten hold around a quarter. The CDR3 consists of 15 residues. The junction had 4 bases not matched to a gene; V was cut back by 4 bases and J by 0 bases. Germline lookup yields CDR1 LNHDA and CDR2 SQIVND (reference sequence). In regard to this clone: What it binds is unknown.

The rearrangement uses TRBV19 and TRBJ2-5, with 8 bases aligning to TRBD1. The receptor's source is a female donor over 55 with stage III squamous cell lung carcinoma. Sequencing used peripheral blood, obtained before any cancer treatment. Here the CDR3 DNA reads TGTGCCAGTAGTACCTGGACAGGGAACCAAGAGACCCAGTACTTC. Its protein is CASSTWTGNQETQYF. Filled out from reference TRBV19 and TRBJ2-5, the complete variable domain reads DGGITQSPKYLFRKEGQNVTLSCEQNLNHDAMYWYRQDPGQGLRLIYYSQIVNDFQKGDIAEGYSVSREKKESFPLTVTSAQKNPTAFYLCASSTWTGNQETQYFGPGTRLLVL.